The entry below describes one TCR beta chain. Original processing notes: For nucleated cells, counts were estimated from reference gene primer amplification. Assay used: immunoSEQ multiplex PCR; TCRdb lists only in-frame clones, some missing. From that table come the V and J calls and clone size; the DNA was used to work out D and trimming. The table lists 70,000 or so clones, about nine tenths of them singletons. This specimen comes from a study of blood T cell repertoires in COVID-19. Study-level information: Some COVID-19 samples were acute and others convalescent; all came from the United States, Italy and Spain. From T cells, B-cell-depleted T cells, or PBMCs came the material, which was cDNA or gDNA.

The germline V and J ends were trimmed by 9 bases and 7 bases, with 18 bases remaining between them. This CDR3 is built from 14 residues. The germline CDR1 and CDR2 sequences are KGHDR and SFDVKD. The specimen was peripheral blood. This receptor was obtained from a woman under 30 with acute or convalescent COVID-19. The chain has TRBV24-1 and TRBJ1-5; D possibly corresponds to TRBD1 (5 bases). CDR3 coding DNA: TGTGCCACCGGGGGGACCCCCAAAGGGCAGCCCCAGCATTTT. This codes for CATGGTPKGQPQHF.